This T cell receptor beta chain was sequenced in a study of cytomegalovirus exposure and HLA in healthy donors. Comments on this clone: Its antigen is currently unknown.

The PCR contained 60 Vbeta and 13 Jbeta primers. Authors' methods: Later, an analysis found about 80 million unique TCR beta chains, and around 10 million of these were shared. Clones were sequenced by immunoSEQ multiplex PCR, and TCRdb holds only the in-frame ones, with some missing. The DNA was the basis for D and trimming; V, J and clone size are from that table. The table includes around 160,000 clones, 60% to 85% detected once. Study results and caveats: A missense variant in DCLRE1C was later tied to TCR beta V- and J-gene trimming. In a later analysis, donors in an Asian-associated ancestry cluster reportedly had fewer N-insertions in productive TCRs than the cohort mean. Later analysis showed TCR association rates varying by HLA locus, highest for DRB1 and lowest for HLA-C.

From germline, CDR1 is MNHEY and CDR2 SVGAGI. Trimming took off 0 bases at V and 0 bases at J, with 8 bases between the two ends. The CDR3 contains 15 residues. The sequence derives from a woman aged 35 to 49 in good health and CMV-seropositive. This chain links TRBV6-5 with TRBJ1-2; unclear D gene. Sequencing was done on a sample of PBMCs. CDR3 region: CASSYSAGSNYGYTF. DNA of the CDR3: TGTGCCAGCAGTTACTCTGCGGGCTCTAACTATGGCTACACCTTC.